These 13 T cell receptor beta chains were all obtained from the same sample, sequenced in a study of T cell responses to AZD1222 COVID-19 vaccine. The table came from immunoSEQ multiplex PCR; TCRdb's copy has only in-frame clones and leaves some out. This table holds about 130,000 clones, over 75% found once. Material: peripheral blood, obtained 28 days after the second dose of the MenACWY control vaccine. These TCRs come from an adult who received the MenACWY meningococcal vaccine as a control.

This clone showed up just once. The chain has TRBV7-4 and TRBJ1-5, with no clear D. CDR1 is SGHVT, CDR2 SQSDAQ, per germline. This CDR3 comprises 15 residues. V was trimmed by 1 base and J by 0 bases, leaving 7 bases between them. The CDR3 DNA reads TGTGCCAGCAGCTTAGAGAGGGTTAGCAATCAGCCCCAGCATTTT. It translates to CASSLERVSNQPQHF.

In DNA form, the CDR3 reads TGTGCCAGCAGCCAATCCTTAGCGGGGGTTCTAGAGACCCAGTACTTC. Protein product: CASSQSLAGVLETQYF. This chain joins TRBV14 and TRBJ2-5; 9 bases line up with TRBD2. V was clipped by 2 bases and J by 4 bases; unmatched bases: 8. Looked up from germline, CDR1 is SGHDN and CDR2 is FVKESK. This CDR3 spans 16 amino acids.

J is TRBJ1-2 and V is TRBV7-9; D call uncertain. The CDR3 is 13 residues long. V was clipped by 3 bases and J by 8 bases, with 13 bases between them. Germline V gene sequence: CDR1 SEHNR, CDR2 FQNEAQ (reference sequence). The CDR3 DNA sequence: TGTGCCAGCAGCTTTTTGGCCCTTGGGGGCTACACCTTC. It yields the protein CASSFLALGGYTF.

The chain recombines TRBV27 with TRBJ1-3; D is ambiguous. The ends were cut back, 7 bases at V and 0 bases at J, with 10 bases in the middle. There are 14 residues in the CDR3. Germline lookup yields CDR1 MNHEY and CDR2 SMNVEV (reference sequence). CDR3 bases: TGTGCCAGCAAGTTGCGAAGCTCTGGAAACACCATATATTTT. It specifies CASKLRSSGNTIYF.

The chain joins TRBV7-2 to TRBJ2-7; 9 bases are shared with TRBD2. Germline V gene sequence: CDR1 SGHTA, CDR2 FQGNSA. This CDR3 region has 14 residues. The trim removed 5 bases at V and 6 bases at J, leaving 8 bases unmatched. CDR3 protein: CASSPGGRAVEQYF. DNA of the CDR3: TGTGCCAGCAGCCCAGGCGGGAGGGCTGTCGAGCAGTACTTC.

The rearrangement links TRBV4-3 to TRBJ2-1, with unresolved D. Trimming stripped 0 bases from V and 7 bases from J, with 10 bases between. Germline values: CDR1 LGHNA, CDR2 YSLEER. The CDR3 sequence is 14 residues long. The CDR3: CASSQERYTNEQFF. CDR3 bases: TGCGCCAGCAGCCAAGAGAGGTACACGAATGAGCAGTTCTTC.

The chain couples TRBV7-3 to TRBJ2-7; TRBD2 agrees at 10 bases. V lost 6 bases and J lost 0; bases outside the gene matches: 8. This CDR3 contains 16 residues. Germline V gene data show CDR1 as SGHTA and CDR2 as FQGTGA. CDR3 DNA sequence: TGTGCCAGCAGTCAAATGGCTAGCGGGAGCTCCTACGAGCAGTACTTC. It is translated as CASSQMASGSSYEQYF.

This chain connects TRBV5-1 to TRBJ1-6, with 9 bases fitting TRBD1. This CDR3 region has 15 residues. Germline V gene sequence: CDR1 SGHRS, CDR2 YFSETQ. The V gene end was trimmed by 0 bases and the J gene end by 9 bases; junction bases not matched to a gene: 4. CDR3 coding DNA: TGCGCCAGCAGCTTGGGGGGACAGGGAACTTCACCCCTCCACTTT. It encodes CASSLGGQGTSPLHF.

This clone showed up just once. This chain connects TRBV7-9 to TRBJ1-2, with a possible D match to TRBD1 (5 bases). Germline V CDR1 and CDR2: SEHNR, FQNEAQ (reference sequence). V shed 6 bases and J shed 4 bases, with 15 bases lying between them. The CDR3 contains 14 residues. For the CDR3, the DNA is TGTGCCAGCAGATTTGAGGGGTTTAGCTATGGCTACACCTTC. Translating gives CASRFEGFSYGYTF.

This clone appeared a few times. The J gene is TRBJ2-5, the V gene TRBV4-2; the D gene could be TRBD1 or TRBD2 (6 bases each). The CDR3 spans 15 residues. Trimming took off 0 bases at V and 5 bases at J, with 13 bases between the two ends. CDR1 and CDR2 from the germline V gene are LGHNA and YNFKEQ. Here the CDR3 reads CASSQETRGLETQYF. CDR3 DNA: TGTGCCAGCAGCCAAGAGACTAGGGGGTTGGAGACCCAGTACTTC.

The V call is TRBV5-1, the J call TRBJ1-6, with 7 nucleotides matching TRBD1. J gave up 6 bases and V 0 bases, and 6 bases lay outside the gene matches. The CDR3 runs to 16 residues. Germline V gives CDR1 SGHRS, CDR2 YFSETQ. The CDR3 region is CASSLGQGAVNSPLHF. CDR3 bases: TGCGCCAGCAGCTTGGGACAGGGCGCCGTTAATTCACCCCTCCACTTT.

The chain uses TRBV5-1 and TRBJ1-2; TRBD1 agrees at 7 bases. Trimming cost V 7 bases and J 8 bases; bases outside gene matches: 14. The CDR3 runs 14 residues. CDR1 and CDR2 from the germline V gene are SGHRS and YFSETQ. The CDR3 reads CASHKGGGLDGYTF. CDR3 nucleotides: TGCGCCAGCCATAAAGGAGGGGGCTTGGACGGCTACACCTTC.

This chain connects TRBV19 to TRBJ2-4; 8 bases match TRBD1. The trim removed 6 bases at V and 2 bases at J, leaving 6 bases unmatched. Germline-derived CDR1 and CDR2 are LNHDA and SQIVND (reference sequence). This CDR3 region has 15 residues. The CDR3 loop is CASRTDRASKNIQYF. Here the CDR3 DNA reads TGTGCCAGTAGAACGGACAGGGCTTCCAAAAACATTCAGTACTTC.